The clone carrying this T cell receptor beta chain was detected ten times or more. Ahead of thyroid surgery, no patient had received treatment of any kind. Through MiXCR, TCRdb re-clonotyped the PCR reads. The sample consists of about 93,000 clones, approximately 12% of them appearing once. These data are taken from a study of metastatic and nonmetastatic thyroid tumors. Looking at the study overall: Malignant and benign thyroid patients had repertoires compared in peripheral blood and tumor or nodule tissue.

The CDR3 consists of 17 residues. Trimming at V came to 5 bases and at J to 3 bases, leaving 15 bases not matched to a gene. CDR1 and CDR2 from the germline V gene are SGHTA and FQGNSA. The chain employs TRBV7-2 and TRBJ1-2; 7 bases map to TRBD1. This sequence originates from a female donor with papillary thyroid cancer or a benign thyroid nodule (not recorded which). Some clones in this sample may be carry-over from other donors' samples. The sequencing sample was made of blood. In DNA, the CDR3 is TGTGCCAGCAGCCTATCGAGTATTCCGGGACAGCACTATGGCTACACCTTC. It yields the protein CASSLSSIPGQHYGYTF.